These 9 T cell receptor beta chains came from one sample sequenced in a study of blood T cells in healthy people across ages. Combining a sample-barcoded 5' primer with a J-beta primer mix, a second PCR ran for about 7 to 12 cycles. TCRdb re-called the 5' RACE reads with MiXCR, one entry per CDR3 protein. The sample holds 700,000 or so distinct CDR3 sequences, about 20% seen once. Sequencing used blood. These receptor sequences come from a man between 65 and 79 years old in good health.

The table lists this clonotype with a few counts. V and J are TRBV5-1 and TRBJ2-2; D is ambiguous. The CDR3 contains 16 residues. Germline V gene sequence: CDR1 SGHRS, CDR2 YFSETQ. Trimming shortened V by 3 bases and J by 3 bases, and 15 bases separated the two germline ends. The CDR3 region has the DNA TGCGCCAGCAGCTCCAATCTACGGGTAGACACCGGGGAGCTGTTTTTT. It translates to CASSSNLRVDTGELFF.

About this clonotype: The junction and the germline gene differ at one end; a read error may be behind it. The gene calls are TRBV6-1 and TRBJ2-4, with 8 positions matching TRBD2. CDR1 is MNHNS and CDR2 is SASEGT in the germline V gene. The CDR3 is made up of 18 amino acids. The DNA for the CDR3 is TGTGCCAGCAGAGAAGCGGGAGCGAGGCGTGAGGCCAAAAACATTCAGTACTTC. It translates to CASREAGARREAKNIQYF.

The chain employs TRBV19 and TRBJ2-7; D might be TRBD1 (5 bases). V gave up 2 bases and J gave up 3 bases, with 11 bases separating them. The germline CDR1 and CDR2 sequences are LNHDA and SQIVND (reference sequence). The CDR3 is made up of 14 amino acids. The CDR3 sequence is CASSIRQGSYEQYV. CDR3 nucleotides: TGTGCCAGTAGTATAAGGCAGGGAAGCTACGAGCAGTACGTC.

The rearrangement joins TRBV5-1 to TRBJ2-3; tentative D call: TRBD2 (5 bases). There are 15 residues in the CDR3. Deletions cut 4 bases from V and 1 base from J, with 13 bases between. Germline CDR1 reads SGHRS; CDR2 reads YFSETQ. The CDR3 spells CASSPKRSGTDTQYF. DNA of the CDR3: TGCGCCAGCAGCCCCAAGCGGAGTGGCACAGATACGCAGTATTTT. The full variable domain, in which reference TRBV5-1 and TRBJ2-3 provide the parts outside the CDR3, is KAGVTQTPRYLIKTRGQQVTLSCSPISGHRSVSWYQQTPGQGLQFLFEYFSETQRNKGNFPGRFSGRQFSNSRSEMNVSTLELGDSALYLCASSPKRSGTDTQYFGPGTRLTVL.

The genes are TRBV6-2 or TRBV6-3 and TRBJ2-7, with 12 bases lining up with TRBD2. J gave up 4 bases and V 2 bases, and 6 bases lay outside the gene matches. CDR3 length: 16 residues. The germline CDR1 and CDR2 sequences are MNHEY and SVGEGT. The CDR3 spells CASSYQLAGGQYEQYV. The CDR3 DNA reads as TGTGCCAGCAGTTACCAACTAGCGGGAGGACAGTACGAGCAGTACGTC.

The V call is TRBV5-1, the J call TRBJ2-3; D ambiguous. Germline V lookup: CDR1 SGHRS, CDR2 YFSETQ. The CDR3 is 14 residues long. V was shortened by 4 bases and J by 6 bases, with 15 bases between the two germline ends. The chain's CDR3 is CASSLRPERDTQYF. The CDR3 DNA reads TGCGCCAGCAGCCTTCGGCCCGAAAGGGATACGCAGTATTTT. Together with reference TRBV5-1 and TRBJ2-3, the CDR3 gives the full variable domain: KAGVTQTPRYLIKTRGQQVTLSCSPISGHRSVSWYQQTPGQGLQFLFEYFSETQRNKGNFPGRFSGRQFSNSRSEMNVSTLELGDSALYLCASSLRPERDTQYFGPGTRLTVL.

The rearrangement uses TRBV3-1 and TRBJ2-1, with 8 nucleotides matching TRBD2. The junction had 13 bases not matched to a gene; V was cut back by 7 bases and J by 5 bases. CDR3 length: 16 amino acids. In germline, CDR1 is LGHDT, CDR2 YNNKEL (reference sequence). CDR3: CASTASGRNNNNEQFF. The DNA for the CDR3 is TGTGCCAGCACCGCCAGCGGGAGAAACAATAACAATGAGCAGTTCTTC.

This clonotype was detected once. The V gene is TRBV29-1, the J gene TRBJ2-1, with D perhaps TRBD1 or TRBD2 (7 bases each). V lost 8 bases to trimming and J lost 6 bases, with 11 bases between them. Per germline, CDR1 SQVTM and CDR2 ANQGSEA. This CDR3 is built from 11 residues. The DNA of the CDR3 is TGCAGCCAGGGGGGGGCCAATGAGCAGTTCTTC. Translating it yields CSQGGANEQFF.

The V call is TRBV20-1, the J call TRBJ2-1; 9 nucleotides match TRBD2. The V and J ends lost 2 bases and 3 bases, in that order; junction bases with no gene match: 5. The germline gives CDR1 DFQATT, CDR2 SNEGSKA (reference sequence). The CDR3 runs 15 residues. The CDR3 reads CSARTTSGLYNEQFF. CDR3 sequence (DNA): TGCAGTGCTAGAACGACTAGCGGCCTCTACAATGAGCAGTTCTTC.